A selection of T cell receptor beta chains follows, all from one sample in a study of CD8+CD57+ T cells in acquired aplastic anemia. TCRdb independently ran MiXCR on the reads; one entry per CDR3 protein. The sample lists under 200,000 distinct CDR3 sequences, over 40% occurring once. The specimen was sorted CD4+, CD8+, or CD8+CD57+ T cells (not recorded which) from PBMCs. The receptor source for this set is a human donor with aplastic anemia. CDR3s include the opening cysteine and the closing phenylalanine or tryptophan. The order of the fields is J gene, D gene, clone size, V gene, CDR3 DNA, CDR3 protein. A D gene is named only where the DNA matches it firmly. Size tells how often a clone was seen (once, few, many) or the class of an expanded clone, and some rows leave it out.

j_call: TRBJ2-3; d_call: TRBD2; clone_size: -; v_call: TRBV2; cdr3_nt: TGTGCCAGCAGTGATGCAGGCGGGAGCGCAGATACGCAGTATTTT; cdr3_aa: CASSDAGGSADTQYF
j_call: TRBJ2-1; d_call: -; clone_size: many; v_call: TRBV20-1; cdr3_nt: TGCAGTGCTAGGCGCCCGACAAGGGGGAGTGAGCAGTTCTTC; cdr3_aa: CSARRPTRGSEQFF
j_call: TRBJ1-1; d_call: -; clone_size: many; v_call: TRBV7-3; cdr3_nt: TGTGCCAGCAGCGCACAGGTGACCACTGAAGCTTTCTTT; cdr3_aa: CASSAQVTTEAFF
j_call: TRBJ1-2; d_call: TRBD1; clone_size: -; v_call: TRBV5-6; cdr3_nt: TGTGCCAGCAGCTTGGAGGTAGGGGGCGCCTATGGCTACACCTTC; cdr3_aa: CASSLEVGGAYGYTF
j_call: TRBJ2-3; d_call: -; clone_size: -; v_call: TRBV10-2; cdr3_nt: TGCGCCAGCAGTGACAGGGCGCTCACAGATACGCAGTATTTT; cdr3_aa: CASSDRALTDTQYF
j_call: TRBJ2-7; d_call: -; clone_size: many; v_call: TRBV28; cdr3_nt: TGTGCCAGCAACAGGGAGGGGCCCTACGAGCAGTACTTC; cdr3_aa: CASNREGPYEQYF
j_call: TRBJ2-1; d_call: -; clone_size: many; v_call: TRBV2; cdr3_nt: TGTGCCAGCAGTGACCCCGGGACTTCCAAAGGCAATGAGCAGTTCTTC; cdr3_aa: CASSDPGTSKGNEQFF
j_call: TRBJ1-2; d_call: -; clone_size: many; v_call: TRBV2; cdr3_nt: TGTGCCAGCAGTGGTGCGGCAGGGGATCCCTATGGCTACACCTTC; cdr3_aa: CASSGAAGDPYGYTF
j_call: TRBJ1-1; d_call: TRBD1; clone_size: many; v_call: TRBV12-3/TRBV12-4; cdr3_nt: TGTGCCAGCAGAAAAGGGACAGGGGGCGTCTTGAACACTGAAGCTTTCTTT; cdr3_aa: CASRKGTGGVLNTEAFF
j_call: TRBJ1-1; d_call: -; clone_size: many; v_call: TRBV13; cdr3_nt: TGTGCCAGCAGCTTTCTGGGTGAAGCTTTCTTT; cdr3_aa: CASSFLGEAFF
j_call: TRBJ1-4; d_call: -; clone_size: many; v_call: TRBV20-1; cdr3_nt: TGCAGTGCTAGAGCCCGGGGCGGAAATGAAAAACTGTTTTTT; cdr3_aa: CSARARGGNEKLFF
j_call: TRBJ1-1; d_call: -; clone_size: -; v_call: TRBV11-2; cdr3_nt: TGTGCCAGCAGCTTAGGATTGCACCCGAGAACAGGGGCTTTCTTT; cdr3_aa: CASSLGLHPRTGAFF
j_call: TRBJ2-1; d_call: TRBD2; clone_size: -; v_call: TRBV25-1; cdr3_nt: TGTGCCAGCAAGACTAGCGGGAAAAATGAGCAGTTCTTC; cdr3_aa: CASKTSGKNEQFF
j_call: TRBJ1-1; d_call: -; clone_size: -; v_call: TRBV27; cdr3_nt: TGTGCCAGCAGTCATGGGCCGAGCACTGAAGCTTTCTTT; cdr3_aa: CASSHGPSTEAFF
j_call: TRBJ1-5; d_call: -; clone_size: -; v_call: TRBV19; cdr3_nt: TGTGCCACCGAAGGGACGGGGGGTTGGCCCCAGCATTTT; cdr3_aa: CATEGTGGWPQHF
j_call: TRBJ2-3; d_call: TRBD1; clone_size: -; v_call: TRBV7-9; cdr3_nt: TGTGCCAGCAGCTCGGGACAGCCAGATACGCAGTATTTT; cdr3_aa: CASSSGQPDTQYF
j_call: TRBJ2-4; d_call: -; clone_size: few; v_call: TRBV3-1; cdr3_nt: TGTGCCAGCAGCCCCCACCCGGGCGACATTCAGTACTTC; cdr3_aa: CASSPHPGDIQYF
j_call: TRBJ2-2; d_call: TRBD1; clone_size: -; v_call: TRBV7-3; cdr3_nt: TGTGCCAGCAGGTTGGGACAGGCATCGACCGGGGAGCTGTTTTTT; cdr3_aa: CASRLGQASTGELFF
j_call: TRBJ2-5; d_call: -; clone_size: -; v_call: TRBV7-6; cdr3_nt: TGTGCCAGCAGCTTATCCCCCGGGGGGCGAGAGACCCAGTACTTC; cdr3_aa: CASSLSPGGRETQYF
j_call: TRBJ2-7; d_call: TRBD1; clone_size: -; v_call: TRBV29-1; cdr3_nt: TGCAGCGTTGGTACGGGACAGGGGGCTAACGAGCAGTACTTC; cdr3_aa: CSVGTGQGANEQYF
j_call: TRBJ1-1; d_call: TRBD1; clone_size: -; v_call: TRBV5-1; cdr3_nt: TGCGCCAGCAGCTTGGGACAGGGGGCGGGTGAAGCTTTCTTT; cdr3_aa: CASSLGQGAGEAFF
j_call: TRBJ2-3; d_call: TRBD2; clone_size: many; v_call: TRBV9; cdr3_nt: TGTGCCAGCAGCGTAGGGGGGGGAGATACGCAGTATTTT; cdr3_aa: CASSVGGGDTQYF